This T cell receptor (beta chain) came from a study of T cells in Graves' hyperthyroidism and ophthalmopathy. Points on this clonotype: Its target is not known.

Using RNA transcripts as the source, TCR beta CDR3 regions were amplified. The primer set for the first-round RT-PCR of the TCR CDR3 was HTBI. Via MiXCR, TCRdb re-called the multiplex PCR reads, giving one row per CDR3 protein. The table shows about 200,000 distinct CDR3 sequences, with about 17% occurring only once. This CDR3 region has 16 residues. Trimming took off 4 bases at V and 7 bases at J, with 20 bases between the two ends. Germline CDR1 reads LGHNA; CDR2 reads YSLEER. Findings and limits, study-wide: Blood also held most thyroid clonotypes expanded beyond 0.001. Researchers report that a 13 V-J model separated ophthalmopathy from stable hyperthyroidism.

A patient was excluded if there was uncontrolled infection, other autoimmune disease, pregnancy or lactation. The sample was blood. This chain connects TRBV4-3 to TRBJ2-1, with a weak D call TRBD2 (6 bases). The source is a man between 40 and 49 years old with Graves' hyperthyroidism. The DNA for the CDR3 is TGCGCCAGCAGCCGTTCCCGGGACTCCATTACAAATGAGCAGTTCTTC. Translation gives CASSRSRDSITNEQFF.